These T cell receptor beta chains were read from a single sample in a study of T cell responses to AZD1222 COVID-19 vaccine. Profiling relied on immunoSEQ multiplex PCR, and the TCRdb table lists in-frame clones only, not all of them. Of 95,000 to 100,000 clones listed, 90% were seen once; the top ten hold approximately 1.2%. Source: peripheral blood, taken on day 0 of AZD1222 vaccination. These receptors all stem from an adult in good health. Both conserved end residues are trimmed from each CDR3.

V gene: TRBV6-2/TRBV6-3; J gene: TRBJ1-1; CDR3 protein: ASSVREDTEAF
V gene: TRBV6-5; J gene: TRBJ1-5; CDR3 protein: ASSSDWNQPQH
V gene: TRBV5-4; J gene: TRBJ2-7; CDR3 protein: ASSSGPRGYEQY
V gene: TRBV28; J gene: TRBJ1-5; CDR3 protein: ASSSPEWGDSNQPQH
V gene: TRBV27; J gene: TRBJ2-1; CDR3 protein: ASSLNFYNEQF
V gene: TRBV7-3; J gene: TRBJ1-1; CDR3 protein: ASSLIAGYTEAF
V gene: TRBV14; J gene: TRBJ2-1; CDR3 protein: ASSPGLAGNNEQF
V gene: TRBV5-1; J gene: TRBJ1-2; CDR3 protein: ASSLDGRDYGYT
V gene: TRBV28; J gene: TRBJ1-1; CDR3 protein: ASSLQVRGPAF
V gene: TRBV5-1; J gene: TRBJ2-7; CDR3 protein: ASRTGTGTTYEQY
V gene: TRBV28; J gene: TRBJ2-7; CDR3 protein: ASSFPRGSYEQY
V gene: TRBV28; J gene: TRBJ1-4; CDR3 protein: ASSATTGGPNEKLF
V gene: TRBV9; J gene: TRBJ1-4; CDR3 protein: ASSENPTNEKLF
V gene: TRBV5-4; J gene: TRBJ1-1; CDR3 protein: ASSLRLNTEAF
V gene: TRBV13; J gene: TRBJ2-7; CDR3 protein: ASSRSNSYEQY
V gene: TRBV5-1; J gene: TRBJ2-1; CDR3 protein: ASSSLSGISYNEQF
V gene: TRBV14; J gene: TRBJ2-1; CDR3 protein: ASSPRLDNEQF
V gene: TRBV10-2; J gene: TRBJ2-3; CDR3 protein: ASSDKAGSVDTQY
V gene: TRBV28; J gene: TRBJ2-5; CDR3 protein: ASSGETRQETQY